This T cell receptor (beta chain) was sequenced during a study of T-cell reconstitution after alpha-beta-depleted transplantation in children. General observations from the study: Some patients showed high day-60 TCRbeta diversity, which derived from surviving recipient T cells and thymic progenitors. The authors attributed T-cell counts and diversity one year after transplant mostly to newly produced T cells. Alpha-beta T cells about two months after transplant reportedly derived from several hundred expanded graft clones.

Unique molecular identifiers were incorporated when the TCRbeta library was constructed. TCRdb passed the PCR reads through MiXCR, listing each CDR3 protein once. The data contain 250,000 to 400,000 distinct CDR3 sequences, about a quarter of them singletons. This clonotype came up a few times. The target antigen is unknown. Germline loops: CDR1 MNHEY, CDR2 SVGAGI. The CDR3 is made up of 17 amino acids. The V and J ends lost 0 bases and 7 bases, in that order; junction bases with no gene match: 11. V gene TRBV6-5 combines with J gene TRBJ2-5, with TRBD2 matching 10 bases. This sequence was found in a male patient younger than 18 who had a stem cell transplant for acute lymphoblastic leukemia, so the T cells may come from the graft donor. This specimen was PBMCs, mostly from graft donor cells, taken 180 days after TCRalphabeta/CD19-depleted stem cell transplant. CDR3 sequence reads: CASSYSRTSGGTGTQYF. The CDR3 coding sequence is TGTGCCAGCAGTTACTCGCGGACTAGCGGAGGAACGGGGACCCAGTACTTC.